This T cell receptor beta chain was sequenced for a study of cytomegalovirus exposure and HLA in healthy donors. Study-level information: From HLA-typed donors, an early data release held roughly 89 million unique TCRs.

This clone was counted a few times. Its antigen is still unknown. The primer mix had 60 Vbeta and 13 Jbeta primers. This table comes from immunoSEQ multiplex PCR, and its TCRdb copy is limited to in-frame clones, with some not included. The profile shows approximately 56,000 clones, around three quarters of them singletons. Trimming cost V 4 bases and J 6 bases; bases outside gene matches: 19. Per the germline V gene, CDR1 is SGHTA and CDR2 is FQGTGA. The CDR3 length is 19 residues. Study-wide results and caveats: Among CMV-associated TCR beta chains, most appeared HLA-restricted in a later analysis. It was 164 TCR beta chains that were listed as cytomegalovirus-associated.

Input material: PBMCs. The chain has TRBV7-3 and TRBJ2-2; 8 bases align to TRBD2. This receptor was obtained from a woman aged 50 to 65 in good health and CMV-seropositive. The CDR3 sequence is CASSSPGAEYGGEPGELFF. CDR3 bases: TGTGCCAGCAGCTCCCCCGGGGCCGAATACGGGGGGGAACCCGGGGAGCTGTTTTTT.